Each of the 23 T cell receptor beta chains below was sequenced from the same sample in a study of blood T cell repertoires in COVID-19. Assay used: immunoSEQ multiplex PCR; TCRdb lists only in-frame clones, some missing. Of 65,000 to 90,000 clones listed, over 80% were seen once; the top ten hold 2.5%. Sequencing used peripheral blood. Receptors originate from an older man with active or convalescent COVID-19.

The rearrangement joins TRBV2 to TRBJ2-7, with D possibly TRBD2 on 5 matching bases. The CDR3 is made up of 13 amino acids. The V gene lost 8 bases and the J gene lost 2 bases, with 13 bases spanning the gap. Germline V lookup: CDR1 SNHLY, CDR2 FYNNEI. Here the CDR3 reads CASGGISPYEQYF. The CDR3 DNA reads TGTGCCAGCGGAGGTATAAGCCCCTACGAGCAGTACTTC. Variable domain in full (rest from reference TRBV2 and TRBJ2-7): EPEVTQTPSHQVTQMGQEVILRCVPISNHLYFYWYRQILGQKVEFLVSFYNNEISEKSEIFDDQFSVERPDGSNFTLKIRSTKLEDSAMYFCASGGISPYEQYFGPGTRLTVT.

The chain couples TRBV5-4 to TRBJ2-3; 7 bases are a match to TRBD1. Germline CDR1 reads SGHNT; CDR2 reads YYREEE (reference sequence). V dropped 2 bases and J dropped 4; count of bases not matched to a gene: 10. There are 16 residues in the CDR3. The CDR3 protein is CASSFSQGQGADTQYF. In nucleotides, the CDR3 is TGTGCCAGCAGCTTTTCACAGGGTCAGGGGGCAGATACGCAGTATTTT.

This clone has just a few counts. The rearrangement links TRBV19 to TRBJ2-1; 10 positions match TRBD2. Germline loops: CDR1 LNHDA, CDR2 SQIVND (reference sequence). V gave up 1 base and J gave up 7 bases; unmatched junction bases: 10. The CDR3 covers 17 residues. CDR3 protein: CASSIVRASGSGNEQFF. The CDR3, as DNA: TGTGCCAGTAGTATAGTACGGGCTAGCGGGAGTGGGAATGAGCAGTTCTTC.

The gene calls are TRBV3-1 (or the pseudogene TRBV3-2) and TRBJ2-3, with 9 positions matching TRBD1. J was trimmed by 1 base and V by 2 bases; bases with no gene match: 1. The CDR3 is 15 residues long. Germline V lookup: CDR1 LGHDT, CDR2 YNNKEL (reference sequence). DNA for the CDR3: TGTGCCAGCAGCCAAAGGACAGGGGGCACAGATACGCAGTATTTT. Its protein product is CASSQRTGGTDTQYF.

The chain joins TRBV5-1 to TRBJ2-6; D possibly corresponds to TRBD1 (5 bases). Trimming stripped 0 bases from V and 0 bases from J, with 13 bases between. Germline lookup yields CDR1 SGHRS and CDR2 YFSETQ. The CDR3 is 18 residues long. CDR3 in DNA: TGCGCCAGCAGCTTGGTGGCAGGGCCCTCCTCTGGGGCCAACGTCCTGACTTTC. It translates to CASSLVAGPSSGANVLTF.

The CDR3 nucleotides are TGTGCCAGCAGGGGGGGACAGGGGCGCCAAGAGACCCAGTACTTC. Protein sequence: CASRGGQGRQETQYF. V and J are TRBV2 and TRBJ2-5; 10 nucleotides align to TRBD1. In germline, CDR1 is SNHLY, CDR2 FYNNEI. CDR3 length: 15 amino acids. J was trimmed by 1 base and V by 6 bases; bases with no gene match: 5. Filled out from reference TRBV2 and TRBJ2-5, the complete variable domain reads EPEVTQTPSHQVTQMGQEVILRCVPISNHLYFYWYRQILGQKVEFLVSFYNNEISEKSEIFDDQFSVERPDGSNFTLKIRSTKLEDSAMYFCASRGGQGRQETQYFGPGTRLLVL.

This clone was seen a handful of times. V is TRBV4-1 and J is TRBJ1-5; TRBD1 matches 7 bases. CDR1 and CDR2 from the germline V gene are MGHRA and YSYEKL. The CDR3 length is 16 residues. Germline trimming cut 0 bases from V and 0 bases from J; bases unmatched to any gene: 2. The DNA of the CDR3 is TGCGCCAGCAGCCAAGAGACAGGGCTTAGCAATCAGCCCCAGCATTTT. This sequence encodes CASSQETGLSNQPQHF.

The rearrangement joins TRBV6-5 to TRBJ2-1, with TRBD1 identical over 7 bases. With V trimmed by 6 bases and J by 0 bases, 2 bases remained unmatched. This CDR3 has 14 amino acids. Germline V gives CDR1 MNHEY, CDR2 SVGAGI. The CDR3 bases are TGTGCCAGCAGGAGGGGGCCCTCCTACAATGAGCAGTTCTTC. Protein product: CASRRGPSYNEQFF.

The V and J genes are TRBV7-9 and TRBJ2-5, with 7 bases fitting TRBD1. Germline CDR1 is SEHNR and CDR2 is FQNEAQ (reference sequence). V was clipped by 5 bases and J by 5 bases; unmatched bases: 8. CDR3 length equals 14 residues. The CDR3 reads CASSPRQGVETQYF. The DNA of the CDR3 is TGTGCCAGCAGCCCGCGGCAGGGGGTCGAGACCCAGTACTTC. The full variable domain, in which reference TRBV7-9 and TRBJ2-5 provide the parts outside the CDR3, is DTGVSQNPRHKITKRGQNVTFRCDPISEHNRLYWYRQTLGQGPEFLTYFQNEAQLEKSRLLSDRFSAERPKGSFSTLEIQRTEQGDSAMYLCASSPRQGVETQYFGPGTRLLVL.

The CDR3 sequence is CAISPGGDGVYTEAFF. The CDR3 DNA follows: TGTGCCATCAGCCCTGGCGGGGACGGTGTGTACACTGAAGCTTTCTTT. This rearrangement joins TRBV10-3 to TRBJ1-1; D might be TRBD1 (5 bases). Germline loops: CDR1 ENHRY, CDR2 SYGVKD. The length of the CDR3 is 16 residues. Between the trimmed V and J ends, which lost 6 bases and 3 bases, there was a span of 20 bases.

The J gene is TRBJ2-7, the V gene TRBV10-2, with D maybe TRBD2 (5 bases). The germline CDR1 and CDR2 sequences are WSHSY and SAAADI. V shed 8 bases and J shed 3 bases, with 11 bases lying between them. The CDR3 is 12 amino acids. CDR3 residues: CASGRDYYEQYF. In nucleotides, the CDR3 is TGCGCCAGCGGCCGGGATTACTACGAGCAGTACTTC.

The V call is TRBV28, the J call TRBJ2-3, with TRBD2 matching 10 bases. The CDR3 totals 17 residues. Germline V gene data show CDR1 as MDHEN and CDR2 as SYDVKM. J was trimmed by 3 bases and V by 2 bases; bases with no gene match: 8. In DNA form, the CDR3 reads TGTGCCAGCAGTTTAAGGCCTAGCGGGAGAAGTACAGATACGCAGTATTTT. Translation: CASSLRPSGRSTDTQYF.

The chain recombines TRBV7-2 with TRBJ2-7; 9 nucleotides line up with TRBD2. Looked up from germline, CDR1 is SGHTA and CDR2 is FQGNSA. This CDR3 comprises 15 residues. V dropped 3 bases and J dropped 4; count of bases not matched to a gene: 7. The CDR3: CASSLSTSGFYEQYF. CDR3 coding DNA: TGTGCCAGCAGCTTGTCCACTAGCGGGTTTTACGAGCAGTACTTC. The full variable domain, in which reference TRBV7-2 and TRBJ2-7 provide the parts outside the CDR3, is GAGVSQSPSNKVTEKGKDVELRCDPISGHTALYWYRQSLGQGLEFLIYFQGNSAPDKSGLPSDRFSAERTGGSVSTLTIQRTQQEDSAVYLCASSLSTSGFYEQYFGPGTRLTVT.

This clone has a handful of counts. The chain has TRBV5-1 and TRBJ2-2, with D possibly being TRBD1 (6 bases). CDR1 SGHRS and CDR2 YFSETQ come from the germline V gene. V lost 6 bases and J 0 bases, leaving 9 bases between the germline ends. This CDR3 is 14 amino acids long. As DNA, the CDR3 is TGCGCCAGCAACACAGGGCCGAACACCGGGGAGCTGTTTTTT. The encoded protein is CASNTGPNTGELFF.

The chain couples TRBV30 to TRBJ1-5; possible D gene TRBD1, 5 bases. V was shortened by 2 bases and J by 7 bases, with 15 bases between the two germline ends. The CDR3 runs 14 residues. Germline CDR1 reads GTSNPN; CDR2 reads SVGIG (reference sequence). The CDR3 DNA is TGTGCCTGGAGTTGGGGAGGGGAGGGACAGCCCCAGCATTTT. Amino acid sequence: CAWSWGGEGQPQHF.

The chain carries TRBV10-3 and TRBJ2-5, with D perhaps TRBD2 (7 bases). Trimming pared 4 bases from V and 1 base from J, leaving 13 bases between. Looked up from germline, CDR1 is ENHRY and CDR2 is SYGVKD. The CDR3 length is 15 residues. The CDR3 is CAISGGGTSQETQYF. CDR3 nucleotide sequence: TGTGCCATCAGTGGGGGGGGGACAAGCCAAGAGACCCAGTACTTC.

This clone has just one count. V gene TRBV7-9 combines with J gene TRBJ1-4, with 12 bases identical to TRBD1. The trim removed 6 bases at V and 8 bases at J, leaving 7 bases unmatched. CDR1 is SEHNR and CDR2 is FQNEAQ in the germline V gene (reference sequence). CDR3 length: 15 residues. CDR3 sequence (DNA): TGTGCCAGCAGTTGGGGACAGGGGGCGCAGGAAAAACTGTTTTTT. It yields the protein CASSWGQGAQEKLFF.

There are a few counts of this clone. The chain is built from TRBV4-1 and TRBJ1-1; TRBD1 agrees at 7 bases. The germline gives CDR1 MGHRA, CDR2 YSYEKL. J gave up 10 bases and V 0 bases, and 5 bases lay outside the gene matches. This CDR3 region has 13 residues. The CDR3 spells CASSQDDRDGAFF. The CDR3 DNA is TGCGCCAGCAGCCAAGATGACAGGGATGGAGCTTTCTTT.

In DNA, the CDR3 is TGCGCCAGCAGGGAACACAGGGGTCAAGAGACCCAGTACTTC. Translated: CASREHRGQETQYF. The V call is TRBV5-1, the J call TRBJ2-5; 7 bases align to TRBD1. The germline V gene encodes CDR1 SGHRS and CDR2 YFSETQ. V lost 5 bases to trimming and J lost 2 bases; unmatched junction nucleotides: 6. CDR3 length equals 14 residues. The full variable domain, completed using reference TRBV5-1 and TRBJ2-5, is KAGVTQTPRYLIKTRGQQVTLSCSPISGHRSVSWYQQTPGQGLQFLFEYFSETQRNKGNFPGRFSGRQFSNSRSEMNVSTLELGDSALYLCASREHRGQETQYFGPGTRLLVL.

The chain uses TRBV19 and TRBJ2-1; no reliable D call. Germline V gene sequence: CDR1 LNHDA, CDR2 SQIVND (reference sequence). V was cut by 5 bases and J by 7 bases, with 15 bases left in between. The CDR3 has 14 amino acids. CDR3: CASSSTPGWNEQFF. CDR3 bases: TGTGCCAGTAGTTCCACCCCCGGGTGGAATGAGCAGTTCTTC.

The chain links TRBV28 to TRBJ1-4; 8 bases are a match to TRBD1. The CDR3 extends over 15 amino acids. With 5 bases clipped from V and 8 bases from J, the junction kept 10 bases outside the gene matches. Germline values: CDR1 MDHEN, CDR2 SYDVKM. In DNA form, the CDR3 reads TGTGCCAGCAGTCCCCCACAGGGGGTTTACGAAAAACTGTTTTTT. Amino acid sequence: CASSPPQGVYEKLFF.

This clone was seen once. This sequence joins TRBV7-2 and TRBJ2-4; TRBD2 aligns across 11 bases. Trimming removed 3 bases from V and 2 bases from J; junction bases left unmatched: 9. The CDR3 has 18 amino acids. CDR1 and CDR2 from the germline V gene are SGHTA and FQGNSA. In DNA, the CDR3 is TGTGCCAGCAGCTTTAGCGGGGGGGCCGGTTCTTCCAAAAACATTCAGTACTTC. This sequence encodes CASSFSGGAGSSKNIQYF. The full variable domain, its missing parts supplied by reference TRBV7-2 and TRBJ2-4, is GAGVSQSPSNKVTEKGKDVELRCDPISGHTALYWYRQSLGQGLEFLIYFQGNSAPDKSGLPSDRFSAERTGGSVSTLTIQRTQQEDSAVYLCASSFSGGAGSSKNIQYFGAGTRLSVL.

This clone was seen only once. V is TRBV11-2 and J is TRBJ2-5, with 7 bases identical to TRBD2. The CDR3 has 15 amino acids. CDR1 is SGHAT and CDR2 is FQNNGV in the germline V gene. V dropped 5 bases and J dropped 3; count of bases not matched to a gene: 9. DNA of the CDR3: TGTGCCAGCAGCAGATTTGGGGGGAGGGAAGAGACCCAGTACTTC. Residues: CASSRFGGREETQYF.